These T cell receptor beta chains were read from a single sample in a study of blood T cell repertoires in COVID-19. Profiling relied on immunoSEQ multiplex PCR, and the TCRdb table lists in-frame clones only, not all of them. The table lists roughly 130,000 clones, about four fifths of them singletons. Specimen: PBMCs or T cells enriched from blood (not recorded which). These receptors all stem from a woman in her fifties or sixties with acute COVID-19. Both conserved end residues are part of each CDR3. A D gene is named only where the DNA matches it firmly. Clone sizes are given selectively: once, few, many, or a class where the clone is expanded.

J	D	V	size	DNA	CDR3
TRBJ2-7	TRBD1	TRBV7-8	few	TGTGCCAGCACACTACAGGGGGCATTTGGCGAGCAGTACTTC	CASTLQGAFGEQYF
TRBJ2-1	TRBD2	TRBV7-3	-	TGTGCCAGCAGCTTACTAGCGGGAGGGCCCAATGAGCAGTTCTTC	CASSLLAGGPNEQFF
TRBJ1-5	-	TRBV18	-	TGTGCCAGCTCACCGTCGTCAGAACCGCCCCAGCATTTT	CASSPSSEPPQHF
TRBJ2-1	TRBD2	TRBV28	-	TGTGCCAGCAGTTTCCTTACTAGCGGGAGGGTCAATGAGCAGTTCTTC	CASSFLTSGRVNEQFF
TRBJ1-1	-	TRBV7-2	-	TGTGCCAGCAGCCCTCCGACAGTCAGGAACACTGAAGCTTTCTTT	CASSPPTVRNTEAFF
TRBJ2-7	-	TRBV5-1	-	TGCGCCAGCAGCTTCTGTAGCGTAGACTACGAGCAGTACTTC	CASSFCSVDYEQYF
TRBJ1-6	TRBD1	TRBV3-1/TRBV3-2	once	TGTGCCAGCAGCAGGGGACAGGGGAGGGATTCACCCCTCCACTTT	CASSRGQGRDSPLHF
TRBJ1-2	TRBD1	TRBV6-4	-	TGTGCCAGCAGGACACGGACAGGGAACTATGGCTACACCTTC	CASRTRTGNYGYTF
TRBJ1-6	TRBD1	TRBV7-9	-	TGTGCCAGCAGCCAAGCGGGGACAGGGGTCTCACCCCTCCACTTT	CASSQAGTGVSPLHF
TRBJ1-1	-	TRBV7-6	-	TGTGCCAGCAGCACAATGGAGGACACTGAAGCTTTCTTT	CASSTMEDTEAFF
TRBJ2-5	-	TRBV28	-	TGTGCCAGCAGTCAGGGCCCAGAGACCCAGTACTTC	CASSQGPETQYF
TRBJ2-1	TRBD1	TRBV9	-	TGTGCCAGCAGCGTGACTCCGGGACAGGGGGCATACAATGAGCAGTTCTTC	CASSVTPGQGAYNEQFF
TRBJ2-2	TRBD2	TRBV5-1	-	TGCGCCAGCAGCTTGGCCCCGGCTAGCGGGGCCGGGGAGCTGTTTTTT	CASSLAPASGAGELFF
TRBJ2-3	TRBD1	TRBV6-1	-	TGTGCCAGCAGTGCTGGACAGGGGACTAGCACAGATACGCAGTATTTT	CASSAGQGTSTDTQYF
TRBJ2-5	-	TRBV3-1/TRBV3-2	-	TGTGCCAGCAGCCAACGTGAAGAGGGGGATAGCCAGTACTTC	CASSQREEGDSQYF
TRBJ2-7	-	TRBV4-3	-	TGCGCCAGCAGCCAAGGTCAGGGAAGCGCCGAGCAGTACTTC	CASSQGQGSAEQYF
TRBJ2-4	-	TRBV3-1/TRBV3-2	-	TGTGCCAGCAGCCAAGCGGGGAGATTAGCCAAAAACATTCAGTACTTC	CASSQAGRLAKNIQYF
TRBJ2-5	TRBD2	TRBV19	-	TGTGCCAGTAGTATGTGGGATTGGGCGGCGGGAGGTGAGACCCAGTACTTC	CASSMWDWAAGGETQYF
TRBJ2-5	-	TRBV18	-	TGTGCCAGCTCATACCGGACAGACCAAGAGACCCAGTACTTC	CASSYRTDQETQYF
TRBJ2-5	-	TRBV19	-	TGTGCCAGTAGCCTGGGACAAGGAGAGACCCAGTACTTC	CASSLGQGETQYF
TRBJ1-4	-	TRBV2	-	TGTGCCAGCAGTGACCGGGGGGTAAAACTGTTTTTT	CASSDRGVKLFF
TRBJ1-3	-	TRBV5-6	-	TGTGCCAGCAGCTTGGGGGCCTCTGGAAACACCATATATTTT	CASSLGASGNTIYF
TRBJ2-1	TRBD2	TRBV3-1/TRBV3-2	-	TGTGCCAGCAGCCCCATACGGACTAGCGTCGAGCAGTTCTTC	CASSPIRTSVEQFF
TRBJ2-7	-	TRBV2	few	TGTGCCACCGCAACGGGCTCCTACGAGCAGTACTTC	CATATGSYEQYF
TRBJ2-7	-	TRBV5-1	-	TGCGCCAGCAGCACCACGGTCCTAAACCCCCCCGAGCAGTACTTC	CASSTTVLNPPEQYF
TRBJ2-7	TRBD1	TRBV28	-	TGTGCCAGCAGTCGTGCCGGGACAGGGGGCTACGAGCAGTACTTC	CASSRAGTGGYEQYF
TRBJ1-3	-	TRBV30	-	TGTGCCTGGGGACGTTTAGGGGCTGGAAACACCATATATTTT	CAWGRLGAGNTIYF
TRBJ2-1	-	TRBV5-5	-	TGTGCCAGCAGCCCGCAAGCGGGTGTAACCTACAATGAGCAGTTCTTC	CASSPQAGVTYNEQFF
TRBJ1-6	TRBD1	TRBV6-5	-	TGTGCCAGCAGGGGCCAGACAGGGGGGAGTTCACCCCTCCACTTT	CASRGQTGGSSPLHF
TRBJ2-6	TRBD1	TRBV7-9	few	TGTGCCAGCAGCAGGGGCAGGGGGCTTCTTTCTGGGGCCAACGTCCTGACTTTC	CASSRGRGLLSGANVLTF
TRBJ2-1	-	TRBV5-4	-	TGTGCCAGCAGCACACGGGACTCCCGGCTTTACAATGAGCAGTTCTTC	CASSTRDSRLYNEQFF
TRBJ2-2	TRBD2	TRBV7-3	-	TGTGCCAGCAGCCGTGAGGCGGGAGGAACCGGGGAGCTGTTTTTT	CASSREAGGTGELFF
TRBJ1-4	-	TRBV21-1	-	TGTGCCAGCAGAAGGATATACCAGGGGATTTGGGAAAAACTGTTTTTT	CASRRIYQGIWEKLFF
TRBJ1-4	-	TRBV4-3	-	TGCGCCAGCAGCCAAGTGTCGGGAATTGCAACTAATGAAAAACTGTTTTTT	CASSQVSGIATNEKLFF
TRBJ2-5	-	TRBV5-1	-	TGCGCCAGCAGTCGGGCTTGGGGGGACCAAGAGACCCAGTACTTC	CASSRAWGDQETQYF
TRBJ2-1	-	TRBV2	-	TGTGCCAGCAGTGACCCAGGGGCCTATGGAAATGAGCAGTTCTTC	CASSDPGAYGNEQFF
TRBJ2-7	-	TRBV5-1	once	TGCGCCAGCAGCTTGCGTCAGTCCTACGAGCAGTACTTC	CASSLRQSYEQYF
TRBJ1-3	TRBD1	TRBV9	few	TGTGCCAGCAGCGTAGACCCGGCGGGGACAGGGACTGGAAACACCATATATTTT	CASSVDPAGTGTGNTIYF
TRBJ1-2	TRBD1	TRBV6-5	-	TGTGCCAGCAGTCAGGACAGGGGGGACTATGGCTACACCTTC	CASSQDRGDYGYTF
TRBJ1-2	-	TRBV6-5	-	TGTGCCAGCAGTTCTCGGACACCCCTAGATGGCTACACCTTC	CASSSRTPLDGYTF
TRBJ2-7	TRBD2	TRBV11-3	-	TGTGCCAGCAGCAACCATCCCCTAGCGGGACCCTCCTACGAGCAGTACTTC	CASSNHPLAGPSYEQYF